These 26 T cell receptor beta chains share one sample of origin, sequenced in a study of blood T cell repertoires in COVID-19. Using immunoSEQ multiplex PCR, the repertoire was profiled, and TCRdb retains in-frame clones only, with some absent. In the table there are about 110,000 clones, around 84% of which are singletons. Sequenced: peripheral blood. These receptors originate from a man aged 40-49 years with acute or convalescent COVID-19.

The CDR3 loop is CASSPWTGSTDTQYF. As DNA, the CDR3 is TGTGCCAGCAGCCCCTGGACAGGGAGCACAGATACGCAGTATTTT. The chain is built from TRBV16 and TRBJ2-3, with 8 positions matching TRBD1. This CDR3 has 15 amino acids. J was trimmed by 0 bases and V by 4 bases; bases with no gene match: 3. Germline V CDR1 and CDR2: KGHSY, FQNENV.

The genes are TRBV11-2 and TRBJ1-2, with D possibly being TRBD1 (6 bases). The ends were cut back, 5 bases at V and 7 bases at J, with 14 bases in the middle. Germline V lookup: CDR1 SGHAT, CDR2 FQNNGV. The CDR3 is 13 residues long. DNA of the CDR3: TGTGCCAGCAGCCGTAGCGGGGGCGGTGGCTACACCTTC. Encoded protein: CASSRSGGGGYTF. The whole variable domain, remainder taken from reference TRBV11-2 and TRBJ1-2, is EAGVAQSPRYKIIEKRQSVAFWCNPISGHATLYWYQQILGQGPKLLIQFQNNGVVDDSQLPKDRFSAERLKGVDSTLKIQPAKLEDSAVYLCASSRSGGGGYTFGSGTRLTVV.

This chain uses TRBV28 with TRBJ2-1; tentative D call: TRBD2 (6 bases). Trimming took off 6 bases at V and 2 bases at J, with 14 bases between the two ends. Germline lookup yields CDR1 MDHEN and CDR2 SYDVKM. This CDR3 region has 15 residues. The CDR3 loop is CASSRLESTYNEQFF. CDR3 sequence (DNA): TGTGCCAGCAGCCGACTAGAATCGACCTACAATGAGCAGTTCTTC.

This chain joins TRBV20-1 and TRBJ2-5, with D perhaps matching TRBD2 (6 bases). V was clipped by 5 bases and J by 5 bases, with 9 bases between them. Germline V gene lookup returns CDR1 DFQATT and CDR2 SNEGSKA (reference sequence). The CDR3 runs 11 residues. The DNA for the CDR3 is TGCAGTGCTCCCCGGGGGGAGACCCAGTACTTC. It yields the protein CSAPRGETQYF.

The J gene is TRBJ2-1, the V gene TRBV7-9; D is ambiguous. The CDR3 is made up of 12 amino acids. The germline CDR1 and CDR2 sequences are SEHNR and FQNEAQ (reference sequence). V lost 1 base and J 8 bases, leaving 6 bases between the germline ends. The CDR3 nucleotides read TGTGCCAGCAGCTTAGTTCTCGATGAGCAGTTCTTC. Its translation: CASSLVLDEQFF.

This clone was picked up a small number of times. This chain uses TRBV5-1 with TRBJ2-1; 7 nucleotides agree with TRBD2. The CDR3 covers 16 residues. Germline assignment: CDR1 SGHRS and CDR2 YFSETQ. Germline trimming cut 2 bases from V and 0 bases from J; bases unmatched to any gene: 5. This CDR3 reads CASSFSGANSYNEQFF. The CDR3 DNA reads as TGCGCCAGCAGCTTCAGCGGGGCGAACTCCTACAATGAGCAGTTCTTC.

The genes are TRBV4-1 and TRBJ2-3; a weak D match, TRBD2 (7 bases). This CDR3 spans 15 amino acids. Germline CDR1 is MGHRA and CDR2 is YSYEKL. The ends were cut back, 0 bases at V and 5 bases at J, with 12 bases in the middle. The CDR3 here is CASSQEWRGGDTQYF. The CDR3, as DNA: TGCGCCAGCAGCCAAGAATGGAGGGGGGGAGATACGCAGTATTTT.

The chain employs TRBV15 and TRBJ2-4; unclear D gene. The CDR3 extends over 13 amino acids. Germline V gene lookup returns CDR1 LNHNV and CDR2 YYDKDF (reference sequence). V lost 2 bases, J lost 7 bases, and 9 bases lay in between. CDR3 amino acids: CATSRHKENIQYF. CDR3 nucleotides: TGTGCCACCAGCAGACATAAAGAGAACATTCAGTACTTC.

This clone was recorded once. The rearrangement uses TRBV12-2 and TRBJ1-6; TRBD1 is taken as the D call from the table, unchecked against the DNA. TRBV12-2 is listed as a pseudogene. This CDR3 has 12 residues. For the CDR3, the DNA is TGTGCCGGGGGACAGCATAATTCACCCCTCCACTTT. Amino acid sequence: CAGGQHNSPLHF.

The chain combines TRBV28 with TRBJ2-7; possible D gene TRBD2, 6 bases. Trimming stripped 2 bases from V and 3 bases from J, with 11 bases between. Looked up from germline, CDR1 is MDHEN and CDR2 is SYDVKM. The CDR3 sequence is 14 residues long. CDR3 nucleotide sequence: TGTGCCAGCAGTTTAAGCGGGTGGGACTACGAGCAGTACTTC. This encodes CASSLSGWDYEQYF.

The chain has TRBV29-1 and TRBJ2-7; a possible D gene is TRBD1 (5 bases). This CDR3 comprises 11 residues. With 5 bases removed from V and 3 bases from J, the gap between germline ends came to 8 bases. Germline V gives CDR1 SQVTM, CDR2 ANQGSEA. The CDR3 DNA is TGCAGCGTTCCCGACAGCTACGAGCAGTACTTC. Protein: CSVPDSYEQYF.

This rearrangement joins TRBV19 to TRBJ2-3; D remains unclear. The CDR3 contains 15 residues. V lost 2 bases, J lost 0 bases, and 9 bases lay in between. CDR1 is LNHDA and CDR2 is SQIVND in the germline V gene (reference sequence). The CDR3 region has the DNA TGTGCCAGTAGTATAAGCGCTGCTAGCACAGATACGCAGTATTTT. This codes for CASSISAASTDTQYF.

J is TRBJ1-5 and V is TRBV28; no definite D call. Germline-derived CDR1 and CDR2 are MDHEN and SYDVKM. The length of the CDR3 is 14 residues. V dropped 6 bases and J dropped 0 bases, with 9 bases sitting between them. The CDR3 DNA sequence: TGTGCCAGCAGAACAGTTTATAGCAATCAGCCCCAGCATTTT. Protein product: CASRTVYSNQPQHF.

The chain employs TRBV3-1 (or the pseudogene TRBV3-2) and TRBJ2-7, with D uncertain. This CDR3 region has 12 residues. Germline CDR1 LGHDT, CDR2 YNNKEL (reference sequence). The ends were cut back, 0 bases at V and 9 bases at J, with 9 bases in the middle. The CDR3 DNA sequence: TGTGCCAGCAGCCAAGATCACTTGTGGCAGTACTTC. Protein product: CASSQDHLWQYF.

This clone was seen just once. V is TRBV11-2 and J is TRBJ2-7; 10 nucleotides line up with TRBD1. This CDR3 spans 16 amino acids. V gave up 4 bases and J gave up 2 bases; unmatched junction bases: 8. Germline V gene data show CDR1 as SGHAT and CDR2 as FQNNGV. The CDR3 loop is CASSYLGTGVTYEQYF. The CDR3 DNA reads TGTGCCAGCAGCTACTTAGGGACAGGGGTGACCTACGAGCAGTACTTC.

V and J are TRBV30 and TRBJ1-2, with a weak D call TRBD1 (6 bases). CDR1 and CDR2 from the germline V gene are GTSNPN and SVGIG (reference sequence). CDR3 length: 13 amino acids. Trimming removed 0 bases at V and 5 bases at J, with 10 bases between. The CDR3 sequence is CAWSVGGFYGYTF. The CDR3 region has the DNA TGTGCCTGGAGTGTAGGGGGTTTTTATGGCTACACCTTC.

The chain joins TRBV5-1 to TRBJ2-7; 10 bases are shared with TRBD1. The J segment lost 5 bases and the V segment lost 4 bases, leaving 6 bases of the junction unmatched. Germline-derived CDR1 and CDR2 are SGHRS and YFSETQ. The CDR3 consists of 14 residues. The CDR3 reads CASSRGTGDHEQYF. The CDR3 DNA reads TGCGCCAGCAGCCGGGGGACAGGGGACCACGAGCAGTACTTC.

This clone was counted once. The chain combines TRBV7-9 with TRBJ2-1; TRBD2 aligns across 13 bases. Germline V gene data show CDR1 as SEHNR and CDR2 as FQNEAQ (reference sequence). The CDR3 loop spans 16 amino acids. With V trimmed by 10 bases and J by 8 bases, 14 bases remained unmatched. For the CDR3, the DNA is TGTGCCACCTCCCAGGGGGGACTAGCGGGACGGGATGAGCAGTTCTTC. This translates into CATSQGGLAGRDEQFF.

Notes on this clone: At one end the junction does not follow the germline gene, possibly because of a read error. V gene TRBV20-1 combines with J gene TRBJ2-1, with D unclear. The CDR3 sequence is 11 residues long. Germline CDR1 is DFQATT and CDR2 is SNEGSKA (reference sequence). The CDR3 protein is CSARLTSEEFF. DNA of the CDR3: TGCAGTGCTAGACTAACCTCTGAGGAGTTCTTC.

This clone was seen a handful of times. The rearrangement uses TRBV18 and TRBJ1-5, with D perhaps TRBD1 (6 bases). V shed 5 bases and J shed 4 bases, with 9 bases lying between them. The CDR3 length is 13 residues. From germline, CDR1 is KGHSH and CDR2 LQKENI. The CDR3: CASSDRSNQPQHF. The DNA for the CDR3 is TGTGCCAGCTCAGACAGGAGTAATCAGCCCCAGCATTTT.

J is TRBJ2-1 and V is TRBV11-1; D possibly corresponds to TRBD2 (6 bases). V lost 4 bases to trimming and J lost 8 bases, with 18 bases between them. The CDR3 is 15 amino acids. Germline assignment: CDR1 SGHAT and CDR2 FQDESV (reference sequence). CDR3 DNA sequence: TGTGCCAGCAGCTCGAGACTAGGAGGGGTTCATGAGCAGTTCTTC. Amino acid sequence: CASSSRLGGVHEQFF.

The chain joins TRBV27 to TRBJ2-6; 14 nucleotides align to TRBD2. Germline CDR1 MNHEY, CDR2 SMNVEV (reference sequence). The CDR3 length is 18 residues. Trimming cost V 6 bases and J 0 bases; bases outside gene matches: 4. As DNA, the CDR3 is TGTGCCAGCAGACAGGGACTAGCGGGGGTCTCTGGGGCCAACGTCCTGACTTTC. This gives the protein CASRQGLAGVSGANVLTF.

The chain recombines TRBV6-5 with TRBJ2-3, with 7 bases that match TRBD2. Unmatched junction bases numbered 11, after V lost 4 bases and J lost 4 bases. The CDR3 runs to 16 residues. Germline CDR1 is MNHEY and CDR2 is SVGAGI. CDR3 sequence: CASSSATSKGPDTQYF. CDR3 in DNA: TGTGCCAGCAGTTCAGCGACTAGCAAGGGGCCAGATACGCAGTATTTT.

The rearrangement links TRBV25-1 to TRBJ2-5; 8 nucleotides align to TRBD2. J gave up 1 base and V 3 bases, and 4 bases lay outside the gene matches. The CDR3 consists of 15 residues. Germline values: CDR1 MGHDK, CDR2 SYGVNS. The CDR3 DNA sequence: TGTGCCAGCAGTGATTTGGGACTAGGCCAAGAGACCCAGTACTTC. Its protein is CASSDLGLGQETQYF.

CDR3 sequence reads: CASRPGGQGRDGYTF. In DNA form, the CDR3 reads TGTGCCAGCAGACCGGGCGGACAGGGGAGAGATGGCTACACCTTC. The chain couples TRBV28 to TRBJ1-2, with 9 bases fitting TRBD1. The ends lost 6 bases at V and 6 bases at J; junction bases unmatched: 11. The V gene's germline CDR1 is MDHEN and CDR2 SYDVKM. The CDR3 totals 15 residues.

The chain has TRBV5-1 and TRBJ1-1, with D uncertain. Germline-derived CDR1 and CDR2 are SGHRS and YFSETQ. Trimming removed 1 base from V and 4 bases from J, with 11 bases in between. The CDR3 runs 14 residues. The CDR3 here is CASSLYGDGTEAFF. The DNA of the CDR3 is TGCGCCAGCAGCTTGTACGGAGACGGCACTGAAGCTTTCTTT.